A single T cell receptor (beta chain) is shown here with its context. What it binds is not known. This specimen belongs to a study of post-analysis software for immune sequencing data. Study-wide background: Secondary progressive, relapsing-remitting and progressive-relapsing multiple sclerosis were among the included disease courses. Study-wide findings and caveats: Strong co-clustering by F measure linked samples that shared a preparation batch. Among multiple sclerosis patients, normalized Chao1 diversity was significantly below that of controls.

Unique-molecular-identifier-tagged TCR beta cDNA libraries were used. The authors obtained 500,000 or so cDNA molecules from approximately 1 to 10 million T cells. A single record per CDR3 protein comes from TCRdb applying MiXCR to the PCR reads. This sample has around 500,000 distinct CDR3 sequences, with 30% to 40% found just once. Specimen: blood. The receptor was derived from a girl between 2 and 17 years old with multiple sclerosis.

The CDR3 reads CASSLASRATTEAFF. Written as DNA, the CDR3 is TGTGCCAGCAGCTTAGCTTCAAGGGCGACCACTGAAGCTTTCTTT. The gene calls are TRBV7-8 and TRBJ1-1; D is ambiguous. This CDR3 has 15 amino acids. V was cut by 0 bases and J by 4 bases, with 12 bases left in between. The germline V gene has CDR1 SGHVS and CDR2 FQNEAQ.